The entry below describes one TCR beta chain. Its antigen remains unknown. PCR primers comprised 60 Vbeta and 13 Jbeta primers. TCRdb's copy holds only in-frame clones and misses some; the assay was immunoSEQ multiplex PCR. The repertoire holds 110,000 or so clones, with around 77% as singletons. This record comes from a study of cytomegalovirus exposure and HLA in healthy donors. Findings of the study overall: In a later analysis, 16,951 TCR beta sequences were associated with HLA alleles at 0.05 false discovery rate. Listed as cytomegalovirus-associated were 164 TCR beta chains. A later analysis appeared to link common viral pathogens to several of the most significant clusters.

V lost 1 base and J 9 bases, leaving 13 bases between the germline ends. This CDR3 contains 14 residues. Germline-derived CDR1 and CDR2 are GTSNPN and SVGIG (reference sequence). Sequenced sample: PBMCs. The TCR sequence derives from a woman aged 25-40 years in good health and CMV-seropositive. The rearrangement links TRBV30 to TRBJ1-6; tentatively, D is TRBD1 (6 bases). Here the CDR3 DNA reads TGTGCCTGGAGTGGGACAGTTCGAGGTTCACCCCTCCACTTT. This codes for CAWSGTVRGSPLHF.